Reported below is one T cell receptor (beta chain). Since a much larger clone is just one base distant, this may be a read error. The CDR3 loop spans 12 amino acids. V lost 1 base to trimming and J lost 2 bases, with 3 bases between them. Two oligonucleotides, mixed equimolar, formed the beta constant-region primer covering TRBC1 and TRBC2. One entry per CDR3 protein results from TCRdb running MiXCR on the UMI-ligation and nested PCR reads. The table records around 160,000 distinct CDR3 sequences, more than 15% of them present only once. The data were taken from a study of naive and memory T cell subsets.

The material sequenced was naive CD4+ T cells from blood. The clonotype comes from a human donor in good health. The chain employs TRBV12-3 or TRBV12-4 and TRBJ2-7; D remains ambiguous. The CDR3 DNA follows: TGTGCCAGCAGTTTAGTCCCCTACGAGCAGTACTTC. Translation gives CASSLVPYEQYF.